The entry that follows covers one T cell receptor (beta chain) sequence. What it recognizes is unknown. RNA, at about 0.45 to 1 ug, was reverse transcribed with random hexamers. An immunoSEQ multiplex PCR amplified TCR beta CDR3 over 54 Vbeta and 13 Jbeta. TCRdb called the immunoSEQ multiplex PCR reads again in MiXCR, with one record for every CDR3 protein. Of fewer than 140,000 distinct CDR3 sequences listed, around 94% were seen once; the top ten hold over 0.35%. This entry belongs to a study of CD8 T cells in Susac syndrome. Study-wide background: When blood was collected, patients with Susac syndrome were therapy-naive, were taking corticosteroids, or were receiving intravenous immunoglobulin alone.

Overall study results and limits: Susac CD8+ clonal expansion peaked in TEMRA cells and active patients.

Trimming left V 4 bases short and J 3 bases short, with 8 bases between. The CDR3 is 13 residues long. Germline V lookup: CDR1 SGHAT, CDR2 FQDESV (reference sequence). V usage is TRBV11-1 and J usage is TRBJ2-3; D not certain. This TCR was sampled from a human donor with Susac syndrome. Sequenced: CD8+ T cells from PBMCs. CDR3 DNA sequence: TGTGCCAGCAGCTCCCACCCTACAGATACGCAGTATTTT. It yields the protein CASSSHPTDTQYF.